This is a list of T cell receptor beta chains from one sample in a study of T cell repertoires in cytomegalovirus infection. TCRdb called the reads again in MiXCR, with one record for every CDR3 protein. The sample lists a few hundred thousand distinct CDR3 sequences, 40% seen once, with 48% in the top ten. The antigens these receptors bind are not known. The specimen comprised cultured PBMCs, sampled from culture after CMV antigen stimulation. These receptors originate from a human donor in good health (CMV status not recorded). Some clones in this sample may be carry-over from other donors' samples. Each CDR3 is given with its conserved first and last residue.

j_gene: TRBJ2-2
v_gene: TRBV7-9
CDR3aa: CASSLAYVGTGELFF

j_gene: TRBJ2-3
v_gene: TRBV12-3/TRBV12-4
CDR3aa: CASSGGLAGHTDTQYF

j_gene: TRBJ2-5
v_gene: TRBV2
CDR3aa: CASSLEAETQYF

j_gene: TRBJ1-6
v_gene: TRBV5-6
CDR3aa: CASSIGLTNSPLHF

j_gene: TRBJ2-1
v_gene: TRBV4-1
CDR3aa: CASRPQGRSSYNEQFF

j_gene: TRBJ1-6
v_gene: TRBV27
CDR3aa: CASSLGPGQGTPLHF

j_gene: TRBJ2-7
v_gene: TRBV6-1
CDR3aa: CASSEVYGDEQYF

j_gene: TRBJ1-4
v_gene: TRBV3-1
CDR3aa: CASSTSPGGSEKLFF

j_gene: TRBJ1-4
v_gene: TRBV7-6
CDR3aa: CASNKLDRENEKLFF

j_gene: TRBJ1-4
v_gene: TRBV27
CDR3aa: CASCTGGMCEKLFF

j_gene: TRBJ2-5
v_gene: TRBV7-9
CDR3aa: CASSLAPPPDRVVTLGETQYF

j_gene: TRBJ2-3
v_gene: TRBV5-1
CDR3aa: CASSRPIQGSQGADTQYF

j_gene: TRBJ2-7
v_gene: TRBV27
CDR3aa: CASSRRGTSYEQYF

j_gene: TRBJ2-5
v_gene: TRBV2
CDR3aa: CASNDSPQETQYF

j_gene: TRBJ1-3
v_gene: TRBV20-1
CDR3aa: CSARDSAGGAGNTIYF

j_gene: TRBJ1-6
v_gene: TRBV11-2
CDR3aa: CASSLGWEGGLPLHF

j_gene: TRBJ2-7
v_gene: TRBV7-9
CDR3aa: CASSDGGVNEQYF

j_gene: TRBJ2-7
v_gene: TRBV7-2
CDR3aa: CTSSLVTGGEQYF

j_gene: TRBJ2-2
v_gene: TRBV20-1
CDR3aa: CSARETGGELFF

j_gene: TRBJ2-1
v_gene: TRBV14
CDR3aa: CASSQDWPDVGGEQFF

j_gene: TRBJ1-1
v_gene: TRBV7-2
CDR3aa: CASSTQVYTEAFF

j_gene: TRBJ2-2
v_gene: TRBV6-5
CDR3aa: CTTTGDPGELFF

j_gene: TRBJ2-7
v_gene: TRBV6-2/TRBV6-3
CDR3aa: CASSGNHYEQYF

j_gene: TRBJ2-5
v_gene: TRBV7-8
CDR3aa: CASSLAGADGTQYF

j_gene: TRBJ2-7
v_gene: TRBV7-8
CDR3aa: CASSLDPGTYEQYF

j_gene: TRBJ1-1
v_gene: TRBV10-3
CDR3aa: CAIRRTGTEAFF

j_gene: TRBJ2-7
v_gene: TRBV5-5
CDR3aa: CASSLEGMPYEQYF

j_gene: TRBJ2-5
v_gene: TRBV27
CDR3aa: CASNQLAGEQETQYF

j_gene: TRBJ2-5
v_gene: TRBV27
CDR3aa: CASSQGDSRETQYF

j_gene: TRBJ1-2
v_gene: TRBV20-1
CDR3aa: CSAITSGQGRYGYTF

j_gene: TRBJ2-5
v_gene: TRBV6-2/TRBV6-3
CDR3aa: CASTLRRTNQETQYF

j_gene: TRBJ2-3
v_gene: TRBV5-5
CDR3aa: CAFRQAVHSDTQYF

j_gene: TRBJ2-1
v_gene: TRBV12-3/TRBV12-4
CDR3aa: CASSFGLVSYNEQFF

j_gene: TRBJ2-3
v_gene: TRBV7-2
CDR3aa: CASSLHLPTDTQYF

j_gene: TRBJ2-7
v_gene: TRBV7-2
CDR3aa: CASRRQRGGYYEQYF

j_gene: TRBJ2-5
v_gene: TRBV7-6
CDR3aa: CAGSPTMGLQETQYF

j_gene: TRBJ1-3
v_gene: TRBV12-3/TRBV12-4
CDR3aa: CATRTARNTIYF

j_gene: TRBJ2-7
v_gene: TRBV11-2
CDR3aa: CASSLRLAGLYEQYF

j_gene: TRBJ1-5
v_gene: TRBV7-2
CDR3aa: CASSPLVAQGQPQHF

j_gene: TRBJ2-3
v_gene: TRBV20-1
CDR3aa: CSAYIKRQGTDTQYF

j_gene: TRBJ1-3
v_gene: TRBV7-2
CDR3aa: CASSFAPSGGNTIYF

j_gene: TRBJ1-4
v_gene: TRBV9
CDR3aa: CASSADLDEKLFF

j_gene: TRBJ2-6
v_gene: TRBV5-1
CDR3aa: CASSPGTGGANVLTF

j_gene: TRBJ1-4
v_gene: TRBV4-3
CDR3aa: CASSQVRGTNEKLFF

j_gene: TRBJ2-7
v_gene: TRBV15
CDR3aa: CATSGWTEDEQYF

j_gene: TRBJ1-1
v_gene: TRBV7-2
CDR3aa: CASSPLLRSTEAFF

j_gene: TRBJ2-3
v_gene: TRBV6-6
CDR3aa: CASSLNHPTGKLADTQYF

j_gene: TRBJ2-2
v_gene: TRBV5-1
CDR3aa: CASSRFGEFVLAGELFF

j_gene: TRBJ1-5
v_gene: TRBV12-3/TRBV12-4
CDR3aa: CASSSRGQNQPQHF

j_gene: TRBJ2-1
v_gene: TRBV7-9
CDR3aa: CASSAYRDRDNEQFF

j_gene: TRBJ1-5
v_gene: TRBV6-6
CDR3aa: CASSWGGQGDQPQHF

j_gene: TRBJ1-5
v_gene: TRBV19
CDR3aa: CASSIRREPQHF

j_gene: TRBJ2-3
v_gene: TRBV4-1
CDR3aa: CASSQPGGPGTQYF

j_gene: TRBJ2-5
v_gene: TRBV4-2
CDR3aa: CASSQEGYGTQYF